This T cell receptor beta chain appears in the sequencing data of a study of OX40 agonist ivuxolimab in advanced cancers. Findings and caveats of the study: Normalized T-cell clonal expansion was also low in a subset of nonresponders. Clonal expansion from baseline to week 6 occurred in both CD4+ and CD8+ T cells.

This clone came up a few times. Antigen unknown. V was clipped by 8 bases and J by 7 bases, with 17 bases between them. In germline, CDR1 is SNHLY, CDR2 FYNNEI. The CDR3 has 14 residues. Libraries were prepared by immunoSEQ multiplex PCR; TCRdb keeps only in-frame clonotypes and omits some of them. The data hold roughly 93,000 clones, with under 95% observed a single time. This sample comprised CD4+ or CD8+ T cells sorted from blood, obtained in a trial of the OX40 agonist ivuxolimab. The receptor was isolated from an adult with an advanced solid tumor such as melanoma, head and neck, liver or kidney cancer. The chain joins TRBV2 to TRBJ1-4; the D gene is possibly TRBD1 (6 bases). Written as DNA, the CDR3 is TGTGCCAGCTGGCCCACAGGGCTGGGTGAAAAACTGTTTTTT. Translating gives CASWPTGLGEKLFF. Full variable domain (remainder filled in from reference TRBV2 and TRBJ1-4): EPEVTQTPSHQVTQMGQEVILRCVPISNHLYFYWYRQILGQKVEFLVSFYNNEISEKSEIFDDQFSVERPDGSNFTLKIRSTKLEDSAMYFCASWPTGLGEKLFFGSGTQLSVL.